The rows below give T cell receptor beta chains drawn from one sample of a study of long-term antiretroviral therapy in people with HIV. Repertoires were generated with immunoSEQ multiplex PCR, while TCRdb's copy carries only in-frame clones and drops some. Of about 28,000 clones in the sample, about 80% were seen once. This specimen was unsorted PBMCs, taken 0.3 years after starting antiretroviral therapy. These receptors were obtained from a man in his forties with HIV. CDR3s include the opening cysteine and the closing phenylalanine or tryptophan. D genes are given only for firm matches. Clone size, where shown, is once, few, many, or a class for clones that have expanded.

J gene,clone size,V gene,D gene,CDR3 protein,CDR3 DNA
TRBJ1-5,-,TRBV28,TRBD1,CASSTYGQGQQPQHF,TGTGCCAGCAGCACCTACGGACAGGGGCAGCAGCCCCAGCATTTT
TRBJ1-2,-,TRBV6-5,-,CASSYSEGIANYGYTF,TGTGCCAGCAGTTACTCAGAGGGAATCGCTAACTATGGCTACACCTTC
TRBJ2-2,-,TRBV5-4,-,CASSLSGGELFF,TGTGCCAGCAGCCTGAGTGGCGGGGAGCTGTTTTTT
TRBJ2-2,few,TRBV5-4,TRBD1,CASRNHRGTGELFF,TGTGCCAGCAGAAATCACAGGGGCACCGGGGAGCTGTTTTTT
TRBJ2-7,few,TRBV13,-,CASSLRGRVYEQYF,TGTGCCAGCAGCCTGAGGGGGAGGGTCTACGAGCAGTACTTC
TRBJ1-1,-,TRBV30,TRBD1,CAWTGGDTEAFF,TGTGCCTGGACAGGGGGGGACACTGAAGCTTTCTTT
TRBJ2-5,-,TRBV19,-,CASRTAAGETQYF,TGTGCCAGTCGGACCGCCGCGGGGGAGACCCAGTACTTC
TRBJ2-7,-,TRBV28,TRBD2,CASSLVRLARDSYEQYF,TGTGCCAGCAGTTTAGTAAGACTAGCCCGGGACTCCTACGAGCAGTACTTC
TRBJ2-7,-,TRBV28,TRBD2,CASSERLAGSYEQYF,TGTGCCAGCAGTGAGAGACTAGCGGGCTCCTACGAGCAGTACTTC
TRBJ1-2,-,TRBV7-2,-,CASSADMTAYGYTF,TGTGCCAGCAGCGCCGACATGACGGCTTATGGCTACACCTTC
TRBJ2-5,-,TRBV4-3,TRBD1,CASSQDRGLPETQYF,TGCGCCAGCAGCCAGGACAGGGGGCTTCCAGAGACCCAGTACTTC
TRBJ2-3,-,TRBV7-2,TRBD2,CASSSLSGGTDTQYF,TGTGCCAGCAGCTCCCTAAGCGGGGGCACAGATACGCAGTATTTT
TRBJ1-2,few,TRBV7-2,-,CASSPEGLRTSYTF,TGTGCCAGCAGCCCGGAAGGACTCCGGACCAGCTACACCTTC
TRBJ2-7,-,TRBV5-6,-,CASSLRGIDEQYF,TGTGCCAGCAGCTTGCGGGGTATTGACGAGCAGTACTTC
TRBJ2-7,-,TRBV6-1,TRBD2,CASSEGPGLAGFYEQYF,TGTGCCAGCAGTGAAGGCCCGGGACTAGCGGGATTCTACGAGCAGTACTTC
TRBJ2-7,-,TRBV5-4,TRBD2,CASSFLAGASYEQYF,TGTGCCAGCAGCTTCCTAGCGGGGGCCTCCTACGAGCAGTACTTC
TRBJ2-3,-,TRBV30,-,CAWSVGRGGDTQYF,TGTGCCTGGAGTGTAGGCAGGGGAGGAGATACGCAGTATTTT
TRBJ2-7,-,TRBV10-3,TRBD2,CAISEPGTSGHEQYF,TGTGCCATCAGTGAGCCCGGGACTAGCGGCCACGAGCAGTACTTC
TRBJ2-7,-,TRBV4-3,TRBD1,CASSQGTGTGYEQYF,TGCGCCAGCAGCCAAGGAACCGGGACAGGCTACGAGCAGTACTTC
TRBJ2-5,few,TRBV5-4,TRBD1,CASSAGQGAWETQYF,TGTGCCAGCAGCGCCGGACAGGGGGCATGGGAGACCCAGTACTTC
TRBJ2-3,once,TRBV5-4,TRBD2,CASSLDVPGLAALDTQYF,TGTGCCAGCAGCTTGGACGTGCCGGGACTAGCGGCGCTAGATACGCAGTATTTT
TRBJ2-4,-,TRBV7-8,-,CASSLGVARNIQYF,TGTGCCAGCAGCTTAGGGGTAGCGAGAAACATTCAGTACTTC
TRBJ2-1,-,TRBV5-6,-,CASSFNGGQTYNEQFF,TGTGCCAGCAGCTTTAACGGGGGGCAAACCTACAATGAGCAGTTCTTC
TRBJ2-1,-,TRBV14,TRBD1,CASSQHWTGGNEQFF,TGTGCCAGCAGCCAACATTGGACAGGGGGGAATGAGCAGTTCTTC
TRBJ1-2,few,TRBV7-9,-,CASSLAIQSYGYTF,TGTGCCAGCAGCTTAGCGATCCAGAGCTATGGCTACACCTTC
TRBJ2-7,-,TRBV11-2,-,CASSLAFMEGYEQYF,TGTGCCAGCAGCTTAGCATTCATGGAGGGCTACGAGCAGTACTTC
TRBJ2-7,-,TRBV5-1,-,CASRISAEQYF,TGCGCCAGCAGAATTTCGGCCGAGCAGTACTTC
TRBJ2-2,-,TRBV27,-,CASSLTNTGELFF,TGTGCCAGCAGCTTGACCAACACCGGGGAGCTGTTTTTT
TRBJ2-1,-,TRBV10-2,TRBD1,CASRGQGSYNEQFF,TGCGCCAGCAGGGGACAGGGCTCCTACAATGAGCAGTTCTTC
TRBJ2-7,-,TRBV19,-,CASRRGVGYEQYF,TGTGCCAGTAGGAGAGGGGTCGGCTACGAGCAGTACTTC
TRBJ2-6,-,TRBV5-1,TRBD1,CASSSGQGGSGANVLTF,TGCGCCAGCAGCTCGGGACAGGGGGGCTCTGGGGCCAACGTCCTGACTTTC
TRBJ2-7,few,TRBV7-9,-,CASSLAGVSYEQYF,TGTGCCAGCAGCTTAGCGGGGGTCTCCTACGAGCAGTACTTC
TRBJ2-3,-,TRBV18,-,CASSPNSDTQYF,TGTGCCAGCTCACCTAACTCAGATACGCAGTATTTT
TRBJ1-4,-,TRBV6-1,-,CASERGYREKLFF,TGTGCCAGCGAAAGGGGGTATCGTGAAAAACTGTTTTTT
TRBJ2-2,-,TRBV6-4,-,CASRLGPGLGELFF,TGTGCCAGCCGACTCGGGCCGGGGCTCGGGGAGCTGTTTTTT
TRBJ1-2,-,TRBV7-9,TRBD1,CASSLSGGRETNYGYTF,TGTGCCAGCAGCTTATCAGGGGGCAGGGAGACTAACTATGGCTACACCTTC
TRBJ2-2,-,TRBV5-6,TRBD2,CASSFWGGNTGELFF,TGTGCCAGCAGCTTTTGGGGGGGGAACACCGGGGAGCTGTTTTTT
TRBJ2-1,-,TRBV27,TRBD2,CASSLAGARNEQFF,TGTGCCAGCAGCTTAGCGGGGGCCCGCAATGAGCAGTTCTTC
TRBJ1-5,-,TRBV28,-,CASMLEEPQHF,TGTGCCAGCATGCTGGAGGAGCCCCAGCATTTT
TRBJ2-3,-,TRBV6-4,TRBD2,CASSEESSGGGDTQYF,TGTGCCAGCTCGGAGGAGTCTAGCGGGGGGGGAGATACGCAGTATTTT
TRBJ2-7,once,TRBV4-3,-,CASSQEARAYEQYF,TGCGCCAGCAGCCAAGAGGCCCGGGCGTACGAGCAGTACTTC
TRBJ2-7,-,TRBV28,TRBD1,CASTTRTGNSYEQYF,TGTGCCAGCACCACCAGGACAGGGAATTCCTACGAGCAGTACTTC
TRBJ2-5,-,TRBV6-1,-,CASRGGETQYF,TGTGCCAGCAGGGGGGGAGAGACCCAGTACTTC
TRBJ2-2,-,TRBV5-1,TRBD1,CASSLRRDRTTGELFF,TGCGCCAGCAGCTTGCGTAGGGACAGAACAACCGGGGAGCTGTTTTTT
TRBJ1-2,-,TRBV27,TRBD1,CASSAPGQGISGYTF,TGTGCCAGCAGTGCACCGGGACAGGGGATCTCCGGCTACACCTTC
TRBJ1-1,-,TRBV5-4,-,CASSQVGTEAFF,TGTGCCAGCAGCCAGGTAGGCACTGAAGCTTTCTTT
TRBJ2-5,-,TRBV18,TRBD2,CASSPPGRAGAGETQYF,TGTGCCAGCTCACCACCAGGAAGGGCGGGAGCAGGGGAGACCCAGTACTTC
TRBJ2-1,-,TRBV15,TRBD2,CATGSSGANEQFF,TGTGCCACCGGGTCAAGCGGGGCCAATGAGCAGTTCTTC
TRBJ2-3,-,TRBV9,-,CASSVGFSVDLGTTQYF,TGTGCCAGCAGCGTAGGTTTCAGTGTTGACTTAGGAACTACGCAGTATTTT
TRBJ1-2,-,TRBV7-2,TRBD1,CASTLGLGQVYGYTF,TGTGCCAGCACCCTAGGGTTGGGACAGGTCTATGGCTACACCTTC
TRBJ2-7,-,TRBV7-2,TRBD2,CASSSGLAAFSYEQYF,TGTGCCAGCAGTTCGGGACTAGCGGCCTTTTCCTACGAGCAGTACTTC
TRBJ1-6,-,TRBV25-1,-,CASSEFNSPLHF,TGTGCCAGCAGTGAATTTAATTCACCCCTCCACTTT
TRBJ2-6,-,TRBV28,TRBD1,CASSLGTGTGNSGANVLTF,TGTGCCAGCAGTTTAGGGACCGGGACAGGGAATTCTGGGGCCAACGTCCTGACTTTC
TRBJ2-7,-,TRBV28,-,CASTLGWGRDYEQYF,TGTGCCAGCACCCTGGGCTGGGGGCGAGACTACGAGCAGTACTTC
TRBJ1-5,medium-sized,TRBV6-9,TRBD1,CASSRTGGHNQPQHF,TGTGCCAGCAGTCGGACAGGGGGGCACAATCAGCCCCAGCATTTT
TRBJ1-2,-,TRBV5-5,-,CASRFRTALGNTF,TGTGCCAGCAGATTTAGGACAGCCCTGGGAAACACCTTC
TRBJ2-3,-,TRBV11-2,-,CASSLVGLSTDTQYF,TGTGCCAGCAGCTTAGTGGGATTAAGCACAGATACGCAGTATTTT